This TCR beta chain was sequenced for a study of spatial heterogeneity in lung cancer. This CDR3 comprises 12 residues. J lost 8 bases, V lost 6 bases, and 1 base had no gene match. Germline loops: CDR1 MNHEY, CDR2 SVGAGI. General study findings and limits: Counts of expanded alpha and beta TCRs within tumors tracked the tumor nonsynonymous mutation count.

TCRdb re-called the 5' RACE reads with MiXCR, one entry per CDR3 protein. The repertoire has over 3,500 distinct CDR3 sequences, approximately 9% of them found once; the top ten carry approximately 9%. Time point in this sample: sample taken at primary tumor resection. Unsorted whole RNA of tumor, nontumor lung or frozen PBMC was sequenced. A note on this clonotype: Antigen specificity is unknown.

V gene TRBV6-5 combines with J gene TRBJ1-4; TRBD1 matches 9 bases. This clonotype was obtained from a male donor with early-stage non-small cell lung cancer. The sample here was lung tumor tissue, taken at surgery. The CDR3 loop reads CASRTGGEKLFF. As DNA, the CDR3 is TGTGCCAGCAGGACAGGGGGGGAAAAACTGTTTTTT.